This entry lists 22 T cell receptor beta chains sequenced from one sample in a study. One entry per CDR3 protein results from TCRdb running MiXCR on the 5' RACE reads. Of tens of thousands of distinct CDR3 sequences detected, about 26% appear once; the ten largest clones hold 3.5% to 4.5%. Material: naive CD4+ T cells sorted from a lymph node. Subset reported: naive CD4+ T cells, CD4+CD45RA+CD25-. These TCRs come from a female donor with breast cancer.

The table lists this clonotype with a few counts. Written as DNA, the CDR3 is TGCAGTGCTAGGGCCGTGGGACAGGGCCAGGCCCCCCTCCACTTT. Its protein is CSARAVGQGQAPLHF. This chain uses TRBV20-1 with TRBJ1-6; the match to TRBD1 covers 9 bases. Germline V gives CDR1 DFQATT, CDR2 SNEGSKA (reference sequence). CDR3 length equals 15 residues. V shed 3 bases and J 13 bases; nucleotides not matched to a gene: 13.

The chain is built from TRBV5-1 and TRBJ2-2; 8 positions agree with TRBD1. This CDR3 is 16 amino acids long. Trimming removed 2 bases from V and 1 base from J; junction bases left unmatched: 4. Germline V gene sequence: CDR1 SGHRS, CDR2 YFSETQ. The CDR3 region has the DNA TGCGCCAGCAGCTTAACCGGGACAGGGAACACCGGGGAGCTGTTTTTT. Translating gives CASSLTGTGNTGELFF.

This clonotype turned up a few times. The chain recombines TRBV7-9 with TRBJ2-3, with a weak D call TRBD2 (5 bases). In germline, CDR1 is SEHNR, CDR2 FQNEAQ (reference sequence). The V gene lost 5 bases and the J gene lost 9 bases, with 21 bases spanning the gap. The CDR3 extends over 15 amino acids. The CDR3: CASSPKPAVALTQYF. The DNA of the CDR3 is TGTGCCAGCAGCCCCAAACCAGCGGTAGCTTTAACGCAGTATTTT. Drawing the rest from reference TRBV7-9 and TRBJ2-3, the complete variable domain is DTGVSQNPRHKITKRGQNVTFRCDPISEHNRLYWYRQTLGQGPEFLTYFQNEAQLEKSRLLSDRFSAERPKGSFSTLEIQRTEQGDSAMYLCASSPKPAVALTQYFGPGTRLTVL.

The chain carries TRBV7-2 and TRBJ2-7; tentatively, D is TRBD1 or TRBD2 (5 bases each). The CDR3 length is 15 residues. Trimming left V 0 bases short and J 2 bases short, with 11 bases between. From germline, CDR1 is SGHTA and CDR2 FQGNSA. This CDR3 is CASSLARGEPYEQYF. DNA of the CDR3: TGTGCCAGCAGCTTAGCGAGAGGGGAACCCTACGAGCAGTACTTC.

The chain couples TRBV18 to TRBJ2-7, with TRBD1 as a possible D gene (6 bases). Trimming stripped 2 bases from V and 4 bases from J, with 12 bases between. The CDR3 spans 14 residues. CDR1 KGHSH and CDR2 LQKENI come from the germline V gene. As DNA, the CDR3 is TGTGCCAGCTCACCAAGGGTGACAGGTTACGAGCAGTACTTC. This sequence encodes CASSPRVTGYEQYF.

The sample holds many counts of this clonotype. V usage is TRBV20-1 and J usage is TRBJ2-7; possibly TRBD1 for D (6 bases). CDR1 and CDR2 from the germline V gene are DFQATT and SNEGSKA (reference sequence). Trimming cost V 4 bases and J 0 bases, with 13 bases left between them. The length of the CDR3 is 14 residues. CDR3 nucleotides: TGCAGTGCTAAAGGGGGATTGAGCTCCTACGAGCAGTACTTC. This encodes CSAKGGLSSYEQYF.

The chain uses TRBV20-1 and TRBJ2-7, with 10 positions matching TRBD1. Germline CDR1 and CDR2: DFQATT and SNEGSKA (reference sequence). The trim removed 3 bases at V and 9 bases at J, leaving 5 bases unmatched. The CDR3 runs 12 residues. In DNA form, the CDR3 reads TGCAGTGCTAGGGGACAGGGGATTGGGCAGTACTTC. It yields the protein CSARGQGIGQYF.

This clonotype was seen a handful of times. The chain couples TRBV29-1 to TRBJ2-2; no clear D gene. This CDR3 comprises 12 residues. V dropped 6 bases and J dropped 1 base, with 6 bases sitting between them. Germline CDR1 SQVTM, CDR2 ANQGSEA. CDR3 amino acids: CSVLKNTGELFF. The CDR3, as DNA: TGCAGCGTCCTCAAGAACACCGGGGAGCTGTTTTTT.

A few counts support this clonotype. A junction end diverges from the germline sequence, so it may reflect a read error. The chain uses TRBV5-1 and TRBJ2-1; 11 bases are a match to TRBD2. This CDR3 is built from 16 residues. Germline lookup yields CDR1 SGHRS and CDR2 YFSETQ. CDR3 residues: CVSSFSGRGSYNEQFF. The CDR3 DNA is TGCGTCAGCAGCTTTAGCGGGAGGGGCTCCTACAATGAGCAGTTCTTC.

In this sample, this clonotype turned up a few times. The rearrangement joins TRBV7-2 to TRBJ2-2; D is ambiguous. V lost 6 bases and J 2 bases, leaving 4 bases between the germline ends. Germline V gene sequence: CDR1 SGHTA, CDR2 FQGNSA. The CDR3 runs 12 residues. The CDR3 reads CASSLNTGELFF. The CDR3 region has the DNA TGTGCCAGCAGTCTTAACACCGGGGAGCTGTTTTTT.

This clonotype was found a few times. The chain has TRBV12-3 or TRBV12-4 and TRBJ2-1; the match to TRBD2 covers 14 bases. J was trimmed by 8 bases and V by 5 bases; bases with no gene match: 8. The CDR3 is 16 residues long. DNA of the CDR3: TGTGCCAGCAGTCCCCTGGGACTAGCGGGAGAATATGAGCAGTTCTTC. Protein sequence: CASSPLGLAGEYEQFF.

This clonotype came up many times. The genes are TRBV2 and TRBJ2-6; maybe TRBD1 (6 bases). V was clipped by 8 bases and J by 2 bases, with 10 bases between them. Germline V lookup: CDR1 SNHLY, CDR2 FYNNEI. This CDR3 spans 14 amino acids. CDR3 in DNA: TGTGCCAGCTACAGGGTCCCTGGGGCCAACGTCCTGACTTTC. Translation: CASYRVPGANVLTF.

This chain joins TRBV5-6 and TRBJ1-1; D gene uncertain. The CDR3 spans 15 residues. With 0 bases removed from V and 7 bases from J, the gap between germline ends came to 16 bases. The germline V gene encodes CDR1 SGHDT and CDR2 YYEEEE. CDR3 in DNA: TGTGCCAGCAGCTTGGAAGGTACCTGGCTCCATGAAGCTTTCTTT. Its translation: CASSLEGTWLHEAFF.

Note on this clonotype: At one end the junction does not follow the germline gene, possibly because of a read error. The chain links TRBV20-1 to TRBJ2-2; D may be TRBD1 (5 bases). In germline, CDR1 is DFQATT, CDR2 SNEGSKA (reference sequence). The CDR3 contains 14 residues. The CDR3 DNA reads TGCAGTGCTCGAGACAGTCCGAACACCGGGGAGCTGTTTTTT. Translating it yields CSARDSPNTGELFF.

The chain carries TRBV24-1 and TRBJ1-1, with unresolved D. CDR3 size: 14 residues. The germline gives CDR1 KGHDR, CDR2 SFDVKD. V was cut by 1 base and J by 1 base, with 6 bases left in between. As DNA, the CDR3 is TGTGCCACCAGTGATTTTCAAGGGAACACTGAAGCTTTCTTT. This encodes CATSDFQGNTEAFF.

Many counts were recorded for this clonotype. The DNA for the CDR3 is TGTGCCAGCAGTTCCCGGGACAGGAGGCAGCCCCAGCATTTT. Amino acid sequence: CASSSRDRRQPQHF. The chain uses TRBV6-2 or TRBV6-3 and TRBJ1-5, with TRBD1 matching over 8 bases. CDR1 MNHEY and CDR2 SVGEGT come from the germline V gene. Trimming at V came to 4 bases and at J to 7 bases, leaving 6 bases not matched to a gene. The length of the CDR3 is 14 residues.

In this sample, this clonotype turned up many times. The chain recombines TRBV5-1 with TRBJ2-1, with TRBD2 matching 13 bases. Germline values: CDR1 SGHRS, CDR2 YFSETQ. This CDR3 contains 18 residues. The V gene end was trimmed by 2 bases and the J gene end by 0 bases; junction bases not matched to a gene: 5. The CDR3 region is CASSFGTSGGASYNEQFF. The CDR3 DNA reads TGCGCCAGCAGCTTTGGCACTAGCGGGGGGGCCTCCTACAATGAGCAGTTCTTC.

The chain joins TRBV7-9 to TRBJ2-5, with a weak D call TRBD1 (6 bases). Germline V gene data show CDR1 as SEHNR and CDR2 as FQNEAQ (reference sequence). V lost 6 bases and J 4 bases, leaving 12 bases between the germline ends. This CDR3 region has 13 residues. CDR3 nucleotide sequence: TGTGCCAGCAGAATAATAGGGGGAGAGACCCAGTACTTC. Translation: CASRIIGGETQYF.

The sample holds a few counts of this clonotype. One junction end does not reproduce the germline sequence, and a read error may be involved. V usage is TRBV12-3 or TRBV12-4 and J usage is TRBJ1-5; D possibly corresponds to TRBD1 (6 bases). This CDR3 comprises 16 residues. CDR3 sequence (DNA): TGTGCCAACAGTTCCCCACAGGGCCGGAGCAATCAGCCCCAGCATTTT. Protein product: CANSSPQGRSNQPQHF.

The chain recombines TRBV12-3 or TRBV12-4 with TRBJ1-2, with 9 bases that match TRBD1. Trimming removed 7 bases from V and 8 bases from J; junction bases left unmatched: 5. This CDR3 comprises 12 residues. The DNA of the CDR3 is TGTGCCAGCAACACAGGGGGCCTAGGCTACACCTTC. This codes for CASNTGGLGYTF.

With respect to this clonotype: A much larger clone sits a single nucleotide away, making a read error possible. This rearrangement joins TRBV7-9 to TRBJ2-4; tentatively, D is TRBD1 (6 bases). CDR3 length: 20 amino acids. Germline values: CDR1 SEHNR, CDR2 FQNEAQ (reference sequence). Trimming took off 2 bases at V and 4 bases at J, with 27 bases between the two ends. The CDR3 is CASSLKVWGPGSKWKNIQYF. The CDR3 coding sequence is TGTGCCAGCAGCTTAAAGGTCTGGGGGCCGGGCTCCAAATGGAAAAACATTCAGTACTTC.

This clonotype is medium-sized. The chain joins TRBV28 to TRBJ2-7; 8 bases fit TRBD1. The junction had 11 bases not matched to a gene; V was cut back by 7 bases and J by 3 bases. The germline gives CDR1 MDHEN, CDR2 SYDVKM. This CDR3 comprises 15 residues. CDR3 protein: CASITGGLQHYEQYF. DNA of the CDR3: TGTGCCAGCATTACAGGGGGTCTGCAACACTACGAGCAGTACTTC.